A single sample gave rise to the 21 T cell receptor beta chains below, sequenced in a study of siplizumab effects on memory and regulatory T cells. Sequencing used immunoSEQ multiplex PCR; TCRdb keeps in-frame clones, though not all of them. The sample contains some 75,000 clones, 93% of which appear only once. The source material was CD8+ T cells sorted from blood. The source of these receptors is a human donor in good health.

About this clone: At one boundary the junction diverges from the germline segment, which might be a read error. The CDR3: CASSRPGAHNAQFF. CDR3 nucleotide sequence: TGTGCCAGCAGTAGACCCGGGGCCCACAATGCGCAGTTCTTC. This sequence joins TRBV28 and TRBJ2-1; D is tentatively TRBD1 or TRBD2 (5 bases each). From germline, CDR1 is MDHEN and CDR2 SYDVKM. CDR3 size: 14 residues.

The CDR3 spells CASSLWQGADEQYF. The CDR3 DNA follows: TGTGCCAGCAGCTTGTGGCAGGGGGCCGACGAGCAGTACTTC. V and J are TRBV5-5 and TRBJ2-7; 8 bases line up with TRBD1. There are 14 residues in the CDR3. Trimming took 1 base from V and 5 from J; bases not matched to a gene: 5. CDR1 is SGHKS and CDR2 is YYEKEE in the germline V gene (reference sequence).

The genes are TRBV5-5 and TRBJ2-3; D possibly uses TRBD1 or TRBD2 (5 bases each). Deletions cut 3 bases from V and 0 bases from J, with 11 bases between. From germline, CDR1 is SGHKS and CDR2 YYEKEE (reference sequence). The CDR3 extends over 15 amino acids. The CDR3 here is CASSSGTISTDTQYF. The CDR3 coding sequence is TGTGCCAGCAGCTCGGGGACCATAAGCACAGATACGCAGTATTTT.

V is TRBV9 and J is TRBJ1-6; unclear D gene. The germline gives CDR1 SGDLS, CDR2 YYNGEE. V shed 4 bases and J shed 7 bases, with 18 bases lying between them. The CDR3 covers 16 residues. DNA of the CDR3: TGTGCCAGCAGCCCCGGCGGGCAGCCCCTAAATTCACCCCTCCACTTT. This sequence encodes CASSPGGQPLNSPLHF.

This clone was found once. This rearrangement joins TRBV6-5 to TRBJ2-2; D is possibly TRBD2 (6 bases). Germline V gene lookup returns CDR1 MNHEY and CDR2 SVGAGI. The V gene lost 0 bases and the J gene lost 2 bases, with 10 bases spanning the gap. This CDR3 comprises 16 residues. CDR3 bases: TGTGCCAGCAGTTACTCGGGGACTCCTAACACCGGGGAGCTGTTTTTT. It yields the protein CASSYSGTPNTGELFF.

CDR3 sequence: CASSLGQGGSPLHF. CDR3 DNA sequence: TGTGCCAGCAGCTTGGGGCAGGGAGGTTCACCCCTCCACTTT. The V gene is TRBV5-4, the J gene TRBJ1-6; a weak D match, TRBD1 (5 bases). Trimming pared 0 bases from V and 9 bases from J, leaving 10 bases between. The CDR3 runs 14 residues. Germline lookup yields CDR1 SGHNT and CDR2 YYREEE (reference sequence).

The chain employs TRBV6-5 and TRBJ2-2; the D gene is possibly TRBD2 (7 bases). V shed 0 bases and J shed 4 bases, with 12 bases lying between them. Germline V gives CDR1 MNHEY, CDR2 SVGAGI. The CDR3 sequence is 16 residues long. In DNA, the CDR3 is TGTGCCAGCAGTTACTCGGGAGGGGGTCGCACCGGGGAGCTGTTTTTT. Residues: CASSYSGGGRTGELFF.

This rearrangement joins TRBV7-9 to TRBJ2-3, with 10 bases matching TRBD2. The CDR3 length is 17 residues. Germline V gene lookup returns CDR1 SEHNR and CDR2 FQNEAQ (reference sequence). V dropped 2 bases and J dropped 2; count of bases not matched to a gene: 7. The CDR3 DNA is TGTGCCAGCAGCTTATTAGCGGGGGGTTTCCACACAGATACGCAGTATTTT. Translated, it gives CASSLLAGGFHTDTQYF.

The rearrangement uses TRBV2 and TRBJ2-6; D gene unclear. V lost 1 base, J lost 1 base, and 11 bases lay in between. This CDR3 region has 17 residues. Germline V gene data show CDR1 as SNHLY and CDR2 as FYNNEI. CDR3 bases: TGTGCCAGCAGTGAAGGTAACAGCCTATCTGGGGCCAACGTCCTGACTTTC. This encodes CASSEGNSLSGANVLTF.

This chain links TRBV7-8 with TRBJ2-7; no clear D. Between the trimmed V and J ends, which lost 4 bases and 0 bases, there was a span of 7 bases. CDR1 is SGHVS, CDR2 FQNEAQ, per germline. The CDR3 loop spans 13 amino acids. CDR3 sequence: CASSSTLSYEQYF. The CDR3 DNA reads as TGTGCCAGCAGCTCAACACTCTCCTACGAGCAGTACTTC.

The genes are TRBV29-1 and TRBJ1-5; TRBD1 is a possible D gene (6 bases). In germline, CDR1 is SQVTM, CDR2 ANQGSEA. V was cut by 4 bases and J by 11 bases, with 18 bases left in between. The CDR3 totals 13 residues. The CDR3 region has the DNA TGCAGCGTTGTCTCAGGGGTGGGGCAGGCCCAGCATTTT. Encoded protein: CSVVSGVGQAQHF.

V and J are TRBV7-3 and TRBJ2-3; perhaps TRBD2 as D (5 bases). Germline V gives CDR1 SGHTA, CDR2 FQGTGA. This CDR3 contains 17 residues. V was clipped by 0 bases and J by 0 bases, with 13 bases between them. Here the CDR3 DNA reads TGTGCCAGCAGCTTAACGCCCCCGCCGGGGAGCACAGATACGCAGTATTTT. Its protein product is CASSLTPPPGSTDTQYF.

The chain links TRBV27 to TRBJ1-1; perhaps TRBD1 as D (6 bases). From germline, CDR1 is MNHEY and CDR2 SMNVEV (reference sequence). Trimming took off 2 bases at V and 0 bases at J, with 10 bases between the two ends. The CDR3 extends over 15 amino acids. The chain's CDR3 is CASSLGQMMNTEAFF. CDR3 DNA: TGTGCCAGCAGTTTAGGACAGATGATGAACACTGAAGCTTTCTTT.

The V gene is TRBV27, the J gene TRBJ1-2, with D possibly being TRBD1 (6 bases). Germline CDR1 reads MNHEY; CDR2 reads SMNVEV (reference sequence). V was cut by 4 bases and J by 3 bases, with 18 bases left in between. The CDR3 runs to 16 residues. In DNA, the CDR3 is TGTGCCAGCAGTTATTCGGACAGCCCGACATACTATGGCTACACCTTC. Protein product: CASSYSDSPTYYGYTF.

This clone was picked up one time. The chain joins TRBV4-3 to TRBJ2-7; D remains ambiguous. Trimming stripped 4 bases from V and 3 bases from J, with 10 bases between. Germline V gene lookup returns CDR1 LGHNA and CDR2 YSLEER. The CDR3 has 13 residues. CDR3 in DNA: TGCGCCAGCAGCCCCCGGGCCTTCTACGAGCAGTACTTC. The encoded protein is CASSPRAFYEQYF.

This clone was observed a handful of times. This sequence joins TRBV6-5 and TRBJ1-2; no definite D call. The ends were cut back, 5 bases at V and 2 bases at J, with 9 bases in the middle. This CDR3 region has 13 residues. CDR1 and CDR2 from the germline V gene are MNHEY and SVGAGI. The chain's CDR3 is CASSKDENYGYTF. The CDR3 DNA reads as TGTGCCAGCAGTAAGGATGAAAACTATGGCTACACCTTC.

The rearrangement links TRBV4-3 to TRBJ2-1; D ambiguous. CDR3 length equals 15 residues. V was clipped by 0 bases and J by 7 bases, with 13 bases between them. Germline assignment: CDR1 LGHNA and CDR2 YSLEER. CDR3 residues: CASSQDYTPYNEQFF. CDR3 DNA sequence: TGCGCCAGCAGCCAAGACTATACCCCATATAATGAGCAGTTCTTC.

This rearrangement joins TRBV29-1 to TRBJ2-4; 10 nucleotides agree with TRBD1. The CDR3 is 13 residues long. V trimming: 5 bases; J trimming: 9 bases; junction bases outside the gene matches: 7. Germline CDR1 is SQVTM and CDR2 is ANQGSEA. The CDR3 is CSVRETGGFIQYF. The CDR3 bases are TGCAGCGTTCGAGAGACAGGGGGCTTCATTCAGTACTTC. Together with reference TRBV29-1 and TRBJ2-4, the CDR3 gives the full variable domain: SAVISQKPSRDICQRGTSLTIQCQVDSQVTMMFWYRQQPGQSLTLIATANQGSEATYESGFVIDKFPISRPNLTFSTLTVSNMSPEDSSIYLCSVRETGGFIQYFGAGTRLSVL.

The genes are TRBV10-2 and TRBJ1-3, with 7 bases aligning to TRBD1. The CDR3 covers 18 residues. CDR1 and CDR2 (germline): WSHSY, SAAADI. V trimming: 0 bases; J trimming: 2 bases; junction bases outside the gene matches: 10. CDR3 sequence: CASSESGDSRGPGNTIYF. The CDR3 nucleotides read TGCGCCAGCAGTGAGTCGGGGGACAGTAGAGGTCCTGGAAACACCATATATTTT.

This clone was observed a handful of times. The genes are TRBV19 and TRBJ1-1; tentatively, D is TRBD1 (5 bases). The CDR3 has 16 residues. The V end was cut by 3 bases, the J end by 4 bases, with 18 bases between. Germline assignment: CDR1 LNHDA and CDR2 SQIVND (reference sequence). CDR3 sequence (DNA): TGTGCCAGTAGTATGGGGAGAACTCCGAGGGGCACTGAAGCTTTCTTT. This encodes CASSMGRTPRGTEAFF.

A few counts support this clone. V and J are TRBV27 and TRBJ2-7; 9 bases map to TRBD1. J lost 6 bases, V lost 6 bases, and 9 bases had no gene match. Germline lookup yields CDR1 MNHEY and CDR2 SMNVEV (reference sequence). The CDR3 sequence is 14 residues long. The CDR3 DNA is TGTGCCAGCAGGACAGGGGGGGTAGGTGCCGAGCAGTACTTC. It translates to CASRTGGVGAEQYF.